This T cell receptor beta chain is from a study of spatial heterogeneity in lung cancer. This clonotype was recorded at least ten times. Since it is a stray read in a library aimed at alpha chains, this beta chain has a size that is not meaningful. Time point here: sample taken at primary tumor resection. Tumor, nontumor lung or frozen PBMC supplied whole RNA, sequenced without sorting. Using its own MiXCR run on the 5' RACE reads, TCRdb lists one record per CDR3 protein. The data hold roughly 13,000 distinct CDR3 sequences, with around 4% observed a single time. This receptor was taken from a male donor with early-stage non-small cell lung cancer. Sequencing was performed on PBMCs, taken at surgery.

The CDR3 region has the DNA TGCAGTGCTAGAGATTGGGAGGGCCTAAAGACCCAGTACTTC. This translates into CSARDWEGLKTQYF. The gene calls are TRBV20-1 and TRBJ2-5; 7 nucleotides match TRBD2. The CDR3 runs to 14 residues. CDR1 is DFQATT, CDR2 SNEGSKA, per germline (reference sequence). Trimming took 0 bases from V and 6 from J; bases not matched to a gene: 7.